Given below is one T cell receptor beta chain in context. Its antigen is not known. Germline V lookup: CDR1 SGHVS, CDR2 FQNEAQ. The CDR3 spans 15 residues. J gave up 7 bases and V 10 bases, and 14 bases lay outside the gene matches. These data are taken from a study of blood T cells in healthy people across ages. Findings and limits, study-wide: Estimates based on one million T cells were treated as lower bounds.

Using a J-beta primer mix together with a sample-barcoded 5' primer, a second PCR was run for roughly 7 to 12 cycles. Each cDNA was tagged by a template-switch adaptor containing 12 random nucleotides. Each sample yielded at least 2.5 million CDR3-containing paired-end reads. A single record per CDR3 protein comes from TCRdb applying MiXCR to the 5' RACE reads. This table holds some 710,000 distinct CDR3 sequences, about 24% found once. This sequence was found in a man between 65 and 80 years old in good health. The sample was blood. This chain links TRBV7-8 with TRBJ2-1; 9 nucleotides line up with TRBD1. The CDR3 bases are TGTGCCACCAAAGCTTTAGGGACAGGGAAGAATGAGCAGTTCTTC. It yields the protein CATKALGTGKNEQFF.